These 30 T cell receptor beta chains came from one sample sequenced in a study of cytomegalovirus exposure and HLA in healthy donors. This PCR relied on a set of 60 Vbeta primers and 13 Jbeta primers. Libraries were prepared by immunoSEQ multiplex PCR; TCRdb keeps only in-frame clonotypes and omits some of them. This sample's clone table lists roughly 60,000 clones. What was sequenced was PBMCs. Source of these receptors: a male donor in good health and CMV-seronegative.

Regarding this clone: One end of the junction is discordant with germline, which a read error may explain. CDR3 coding DNA: TGTGCCAGCAGCTTGGGGGGCAGGAGTAATTCACACCTCCACTTT. It is translated as CASSLGGRSNSHLHF. V usage is TRBV5-6 and J usage is TRBJ1-6, with D perhaps TRBD1 (5 bases). CDR1 and CDR2 from the germline V gene are SGHDT and YYEEEE. This CDR3 has 15 residues.

Written as DNA, the CDR3 is TGTGCCAGCTCTTCTCTCGGTCAGGCGGGGAGCAATCAGCCCCAGCATTTT. It is translated as CASSSLGQAGSNQPQHF. The chain has TRBV18 and TRBJ1-5; D is unclear. The CDR3 totals 17 residues. V lost 6 bases and J lost 1, with 19 bases in between. Germline assignment: CDR1 KGHSH and CDR2 LQKENI.

Regarding this clone: The junction departs from the called germline gene at one end, perhaps through a read error. This chain joins TRBV4-2 and TRBJ1-6, with D possibly TRBD1 on 5 matching bases. CDR1 is LGHNA and CDR2 is YNFKEQ in the germline V gene. This CDR3 comprises 16 residues. The CDR3 DNA follows: TGTGCCAGCAGCCTTGAATCAGGGTACTATAATTCACACCTCCACTTT. Protein sequence: CASSLESGYYNSHLHF.

The V gene is TRBV7-2, the J gene TRBJ2-3; TRBD2 matches 14 bases. In germline, CDR1 is SGHTA, CDR2 FQGNSA. This CDR3 comprises 16 residues. Germline trimming cut 4 bases from V and 6 bases from J; bases unmatched to any gene: 6. The CDR3 loop reads CASSSRLAGGGDTQYF. The CDR3, as DNA: TGTGCCAGCAGCTCCCGACTAGCGGGAGGGGGGGATACGCAGTATTTT.

The chain links TRBV7-9 to TRBJ2-3; no reliable D call. The CDR3 spans 12 residues. The V gene's germline CDR1 is SEHNR and CDR2 FQNEAQ (reference sequence). V lost 8 bases to trimming and J lost 3 bases, with 9 bases between them. The chain's CDR3 is CASEDETDTQYF. DNA for the CDR3: TGTGCCAGCGAGGATGAAACAGATACGCAGTATTTT. The variable domain in full, with the rest retrieved from reference TRBV7-9 and TRBJ2-3, is DTGVSQNPRHKITKRGQNVTFRCDPISEHNRLYWYRQTLGQGPEFLTYFQNEAQLEKSRLLSDRFSAERPKGSFSTLEIQRTEQGDSAMYLCASEDETDTQYFGPGTRLTVL.

The chain combines TRBV30 with TRBJ1-2, with D unclear. Germline assignment: CDR1 GTSNPN and CDR2 SVGIG (reference sequence). The CDR3 extends over 13 amino acids. V lost 0 bases and J lost 5, with 10 bases in between. The CDR3 is CAWSVLRGYGYTF. CDR3 DNA sequence: TGTGCCTGGAGTGTACTCAGAGGTTATGGCTACACCTTC.

The genes are TRBV9 and TRBJ2-1; no clear D gene. Trimming took 7 bases from V and 0 from J, leaving 11 bases between them. The germline gives CDR1 SGDLS, CDR2 YYNGEE. This CDR3 spans 14 amino acids. DNA for the CDR3: TGTGCCAGCGCCGAGAGTAGCTCCTACAATGAGCAGTTCTTC. It codes for CASAESSSYNEQFF.

In regard to this clone: One end of the junction fails to match germline, which may point to a read error. This chain links TRBV7-2 with TRBJ1-5; D possibly corresponds to TRBD1 (6 bases). Germline V gives CDR1 SGHTA, CDR2 FQGNSA. CDR3 length: 14 residues. The CDR3 protein is CASSPYRDNQHQHF. The CDR3 DNA reads TGTGCCAGCAGCCCTTACAGGGATAATCAGCACCAGCATTTT.

This rearrangement joins TRBV7-8 to TRBJ2-1; D might be TRBD1 (7 bases). Germline CDR1 is SGHVS and CDR2 is FQNEAQ. This CDR3 has 15 amino acids. V was shortened by 2 bases and J by 4 bases, with 12 bases between the two germline ends. CDR3 sequence: CASSLIAGQYNEQFF. CDR3 DNA: TGTGCCAGCAGCTTAATCGCGGGACAGTACAATGAGCAGTTCTTC. The variable domain in full, with the rest retrieved from reference TRBV7-8 and TRBJ2-1, is GAGVSQSPRYKVAKRGQDVALRCDPISGHVSLFWYQQALGQGPEFLTYFQNEAQLDKSGLPSDRFFAERPEGSVSTLKIQRTQQEDSAVYLCASSLIAGQYNEQFFGPGTRLTVL.

The chain couples TRBV5-1 to TRBJ1-3; D ambiguous. Germline V lookup: CDR1 SGHRS, CDR2 YFSETQ. Deletions cut 3 bases from V and 7 bases from J, with 8 bases between. The CDR3 sequence is 12 residues long. DNA of the CDR3: TGCGCCAGCAGCTCCCCTACCAACACCATATATTTT. It specifies CASSSPTNTIYF.

The J gene is TRBJ2-7, the V gene TRBV28, with 11 bases matching TRBD2. From germline, CDR1 is MDHEN and CDR2 SYDVKM. The CDR3 extends over 14 amino acids. V gave up 10 bases and J gave up 2 bases; unmatched junction bases: 7. DNA of the CDR3: TGTGCCACCGAAACTAGCGGGAGCGCCTACGAGCAGTACTTC. This gives the protein CATETSGSAYEQYF.

The rearrangement uses TRBV30 and TRBJ2-2; 7 bases match TRBD2. Unmatched junction bases numbered 9, after V lost 4 bases and J lost 4 bases. Germline V lookup: CDR1 GTSNPN, CDR2 SVGIG (reference sequence). CDR3 length: 15 residues. The CDR3 coding sequence is TGTGCCTGGATCCCAGGGCGGGGGAGCACCGGGGAGCTGTTTTTT. Translation: CAWIPGRGSTGELFF.

The chain employs TRBV29-1 and TRBJ2-7; 8 nucleotides line up with TRBD1. V shed 7 bases and J 2 bases; nucleotides not matched to a gene: 7. This CDR3 spans 13 amino acids. Germline-derived CDR1 and CDR2 are SQVTM and ANQGSEA. CDR3 nucleotide sequence: TGCAGCGCGACCGCGACAGGGGCCTACGAGCAGTACTTC. Protein sequence: CSATATGAYEQYF.

This chain joins TRBV18 and TRBJ2-5, with D tentatively TRBD2 (6 bases). The V gene's germline CDR1 is KGHSH and CDR2 LQKENI. The ends were cut back, 0 bases at V and 5 bases at J, with 13 bases in the middle. The CDR3 sequence is 15 residues long. The CDR3 DNA sequence: TGTGCCAGCTCACCACCGAGGGGAGGTGACGAGACCCAGTACTTC. Its translation: CASSPPRGGDETQYF.

The V and J genes are TRBV11-2 and TRBJ2-2; TRBD2 is a possible D gene (5 bases). The germline V gene has CDR1 SGHAT and CDR2 FQNNGV. The CDR3 totals 13 residues. The V end was cut by 5 bases, the J end by 7 bases, with 11 bases between. The CDR3 loop reads CASSRARGGELFF. The CDR3 nucleotides are TGTGCCAGCAGCAGGGCCCGGGGCGGGGAGCTGTTTTTT.

Written as DNA, the CDR3 is TGTGCCAGCAGCGCCCGGGCTAATGAAAAACTGTTTTTT. Amino acids: CASSARANEKLFF. V gene TRBV7-2 combines with J gene TRBJ1-4; no definite D call. Trimming took off 5 bases at V and 3 bases at J, with 7 bases between the two ends. This CDR3 spans 13 amino acids. Per germline, CDR1 SGHTA and CDR2 FQGNSA.

Concerning this clone itself: The junction does not match germline at one end; this may be a read error. The rearrangement uses TRBV4-1 and TRBJ2-3; TRBD1 matches 9 bases. This CDR3 spans 19 amino acids. The V gene's germline CDR1 is MGHRA and CDR2 YSYEKL. In nucleotides, the CDR3 is TGCGCCAGCAGCCAAGCACAGGGGGCGGTTGTTTCAACCTCGGGTACGCAGTCTTTT. The encoded protein is CASSQAQGAVVSTSGTQSF.

Regarding this clone: Mismatch with germline at one junction end may stem from a read error. The rearrangement links TRBV7-2 to TRBJ2-3, with D unclear. This CDR3 has 14 residues. Germline V gene sequence: CDR1 SGHTA, CDR2 FQGNSA. In DNA form, the CDR3 reads TGTGCCAGCAGCTTAAGGCAGAGCACAGATAAGCAGTATTTT. It encodes CASSLRQSTDKQYF. Full variable domain (missing parts from reference TRBV7-2 and TRBJ2-3): GAGVSQSPSNKVTEKGKDVELRCDPISGHTALYWYRQSLGQGLEFLIYFQGNSAPDKSGLPSDRFSAERTGGSVSTLTIQRTQQEDSAVYLCASSLRQSTDKQYFGPGTRLTVL.

V is TRBV4-2 and J is TRBJ2-7; 16 bases agree with TRBD2. J lost 4 bases, V lost 7 bases, and 13 bases had no gene match. The CDR3 loop spans 18 amino acids. Germline loops: CDR1 LGHNA, CDR2 YNFKEQ. The DNA of the CDR3 is TGTGCCAGCACCCCGGCGGGACTAGCGGGGGGGCCGGTGTACGAGCAGTACTTC. It yields the protein CASTPAGLAGGPVYEQYF.

The rearrangement links TRBV28 to TRBJ2-7, with TRBD2 identical over 9 bases. The CDR3 runs to 16 residues. After removal of 2 bases from V and 3 bases from J, the junction contained 8 bases not matched to a gene. Germline V gene sequence: CDR1 MDHEN, CDR2 SYDVKM. The CDR3 region is CASSLNGLTSGYEQYF. The CDR3 bases are TGTGCCAGCAGTTTAAACGGTTTGACTAGCGGCTACGAGCAGTACTTC.

The chain links TRBV30 to TRBJ1-6, with D hard to call. V gave up 1 base and J gave up 10 bases, with 26 bases separating them. The CDR3 has 18 residues. CDR1 is GTSNPN, CDR2 SVGIG, per germline (reference sequence). The CDR3 DNA reads as TGTGCCTGGAGTGCCCCCCTGACGGACGGAACGGGAAACTCACCCCTCCACTTT. The encoded protein is CAWSAPLTDGTGNSPLHF.

V usage is TRBV5-1 and J usage is TRBJ1-1; D perhaps matches TRBD1 (6 bases). The CDR3 has 15 residues. V lost 4 bases and J lost 5, with 18 bases in between. Germline V gene sequence: CDR1 SGHRS, CDR2 YFSETQ. The CDR3 bases are TGCGCCAGCAGCACTGACAGGTTATCGAGGACTGAAGCTTTCTTT. It is translated as CASSTDRLSRTEAFF.

This chain joins TRBV14 and TRBJ2-2; 8 bases map to TRBD1. CDR3 length: 15 residues. The trim removed 3 bases at V and 4 bases at J, leaving 4 bases unmatched. CDR1 is SGHDN and CDR2 is FVKESK in the germline V gene. The CDR3 DNA is TGTGCCAGCAGCCACTGGACAGGGAGCACCGGGGAGCTGTTTTTT. As protein: CASSHWTGSTGELFF.

About this clone: The sample holds other DNA sequences that translate to the same CDR3. The chain joins TRBV5-4 to TRBJ2-7, with TRBD2 matching over 10 bases. Germline V gene data show CDR1 as SGHNT and CDR2 as YYREEE (reference sequence). There are 13 residues in the CDR3. The J segment lost 7 bases and the V segment lost 0 bases, leaving 1 base of the junction unmatched. In nucleotides, the CDR3 is TGTGCCAGCAGCTTGGTTAGCGGGGGGGAGCAGTACTTC. It translates to CASSLVSGGEQYF.

V usage is TRBV29-1 and J usage is TRBJ1-4, with a weak D call TRBD1 (6 bases). Trimming cost V 6 bases and J 1 base, with 12 bases left between them. The CDR3 covers 14 residues. Germline V CDR1 and CDR2: SQVTM, ANQGSEA. The CDR3 DNA follows: TGCAGCGTCGGGGGGCGAGGAACTAATGAAAAACTGTTTTTT. This translates into CSVGGRGTNEKLFF. Full variable domain (outside the CDR3, taken from reference TRBV29-1 and TRBJ1-4): SAVISQKPSRDICQRGTSLTIQCQVDSQVTMMFWYRQQPGQSLTLIATANQGSEATYESGFVIDKFPISRPNLTFSTLTVSNMSPEDSSIYLCSVGGRGTNEKLFFGSGTQLSVL.

The gene calls are TRBV28 and TRBJ2-6; D possibly corresponds to TRBD1 (5 bases). The CDR3 sequence is 16 residues long. Trimming pared 7 bases from V and 0 bases from J, leaving 13 bases between. Per germline, CDR1 MDHEN and CDR2 SYDVKM. This chain's CDR3 is CASKDRDFSGANVLTF. In DNA, the CDR3 is TGTGCCAGCAAAGACAGAGACTTCTCTGGGGCCAACGTCCTGACTTTC.

The chain recombines TRBV18 with TRBJ2-1, with a weak D call TRBD2 (5 bases). Germline CDR1 reads KGHSH; CDR2 reads LQKENI. V lost 0 bases to trimming and J lost 7 bases, with 10 bases between them. CDR3 length: 14 amino acids. CDR3 in amino acids: CASSPPRDRNEQFF. In DNA form, the CDR3 reads TGTGCCAGCTCACCACCGAGGGATAGGAATGAGCAGTTCTTC.

The V call is TRBV7-2, the J call TRBJ2-7, with TRBD1 matching over 8 bases. The CDR3 extends over 15 amino acids. The germline CDR1 and CDR2 sequences are SGHTA and FQGNSA. Unmatched junction bases numbered 10, after V lost 3 bases and J lost 6 bases. CDR3 nucleotides: TGTGCCAGCAGCTTTCTCCCTACAGGGGGGAGCGAGCAGTACTTC. Translated: CASSFLPTGGSEQYF.

This chain links TRBV5-8 with TRBJ2-1; D could derive from TRBD1 or TRBD2 (5 bases each). V was trimmed by 4 bases and J by 6 bases, leaving 17 bases between them. CDR1 and CDR2 from the germline V gene are SGHTS and YDEGEE. CDR3 length equals 15 residues. CDR3 protein: CASSLGESAPNEQFF. CDR3 nucleotides: TGTGCCAGCAGCCTGGGGGAGTCAGCACCCAATGAGCAGTTCTTC.

In the case of this clone: A read error may produce the germline difference seen at one junction end. This chain's CDR3 is CVSGGGTDTQYF. Written as DNA, the CDR3 is TGTGTCAGCGGCGGGGGTACAGATACGCAGTATTTT. The chain has TRBV2 and TRBJ2-3; TRBD2 matches 7 bases. This CDR3 contains 12 residues. The germline V gene encodes CDR1 SNHLY and CDR2 FYNNEI.